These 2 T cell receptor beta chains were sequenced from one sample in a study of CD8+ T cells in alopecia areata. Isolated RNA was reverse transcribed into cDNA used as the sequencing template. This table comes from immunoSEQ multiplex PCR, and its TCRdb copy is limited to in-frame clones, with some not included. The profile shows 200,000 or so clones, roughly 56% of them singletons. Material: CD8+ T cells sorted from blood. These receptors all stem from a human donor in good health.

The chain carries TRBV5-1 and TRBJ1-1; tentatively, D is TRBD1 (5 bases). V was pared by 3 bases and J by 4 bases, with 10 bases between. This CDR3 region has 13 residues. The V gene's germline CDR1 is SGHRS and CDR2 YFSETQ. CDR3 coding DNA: TGCGCCAGCAGCTCCTCAACAGGCACTGAAGCTTTCTTT. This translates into CASSSSTGTEAFF.

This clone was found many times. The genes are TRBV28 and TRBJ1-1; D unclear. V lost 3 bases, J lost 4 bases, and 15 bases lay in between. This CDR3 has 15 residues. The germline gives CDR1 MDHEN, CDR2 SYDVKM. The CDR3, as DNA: TGTGCCAGCAGTTTCTTGCGTCCCGAGGGCACTGAAGCTTTCTTT. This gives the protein CASSFLRPEGTEAFF.